The 25 T cell receptor beta chains in this list originate from one sample, sequenced in a study of shared clonotypes between healthy human individuals. Profiled with immunoSEQ multiplex PCR; TCRdb holds only in-frame clones, not every one. The sample yields about 2.4 million clones, over 85% seen once. Sequencing used naive CD4+ T cells sorted from blood. Sample subset: CD45RA+ positively selected. The receptors come from a man aged 18 to 30 in good health.

This clone was counted once. Within the sample, other DNA sequences also encode this same CDR3. The chain recombines TRBV7-9 with TRBJ2-3; 9 bases fit TRBD2. Per the germline V gene, CDR1 is SEHNR and CDR2 is FQNEAQ (reference sequence). V trimming: 5 bases; J trimming: 0 bases; junction bases outside the gene matches: 6. This CDR3 comprises 16 residues. CDR3 sequence reads: CASSPPGLASTDTQYF. DNA for the CDR3: TGTGCCAGCAGCCCCCCGGGACTAGCCAGCACAGATACGCAGTATTTT. Combining the CDR3 with reference TRBV7-9 and TRBJ2-3 gives the whole variable domain DTGVSQNPRHKITKRGQNVTFRCDPISEHNRLYWYRQTLGQGPEFLTYFQNEAQLEKSRLLSDRFSAERPKGSFSTLEIQRTEQGDSAMYLCASSPPGLASTDTQYFGPGTRLTVL.

As concerns this clone: Other DNA sequences in the same sample also yield this CDR3. The V call is TRBV5-1, the J call TRBJ2-7, with 7 bases matching TRBD1. Germline CDR1 SGHRS, CDR2 YFSETQ. The CDR3 has 14 residues. V dropped 2 bases and J dropped 4; count of bases not matched to a gene: 6. As DNA, the CDR3 is TGCGCCAGCAGCTTAGGGGGCGCAGGGTACGAGCAGTACTTC. Translating it yields CASSLGGAGYEQYF.

This clone has just one count. This is likely an artifact of a read error, given a far larger clone one base away. The sample has other DNA sequences that encode this CDR3 too. The chain employs TRBV27 and TRBJ2-3, with D possibly being TRBD2 (5 bases). This CDR3 has 14 amino acids. V was cut by 2 bases and J by 6 bases, with 12 bases left in between. Germline CDR1 reads MNHEY; CDR2 reads SMNVEV (reference sequence). DNA of the CDR3: TGTGCCAGCAGTTTAGAAACTAGAGGGGATACGCAGTATTTT. This sequence encodes CASSLETRGDTQYF.

V is TRBV7-2 and J is TRBJ1-5, with D unclear. In germline, CDR1 is SGHTA, CDR2 FQGNSA. This CDR3 contains 13 residues. Trimming removed 3 bases from V and 1 base from J, with 4 bases in between. CDR3 nucleotide sequence: TGTGCCAGCAGCTTCGAGAGCAATCAGCCCCAGCATTTT. As protein: CASSFESNQPQHF.

Only a few counts were recorded for this clone. Other DNA sequences in this sample translate to the same CDR3. This CDR3 reads CASSPGQGYNSPLHF. The CDR3 nucleotides read TGTGCCAGCAGCCCGGGACAGGGCTATAATTCACCCCTCCACTTT. V and J are TRBV6-5 and TRBJ1-6; 9 bases fit TRBD1. Germline lookup yields CDR1 MNHEY and CDR2 SVGAGI. Losses at the gene ends were 6 bases for V and 3 bases for J; bases not matched to a gene: 3. This CDR3 spans 15 amino acids.

This rearrangement joins TRBV13 to TRBJ2-1, with no clear D. The germline V and J ends were trimmed by 4 bases and 3 bases, with 13 bases remaining between them. CDR3 length equals 15 residues. Germline CDR1 and CDR2: PRHDT and FYEKMQ (reference sequence). DNA of the CDR3: TGTGCCAGCAGCTCGGCCGGGCCGCGCTACAATGAGCAGTTCTTC. Translation gives CASSSAGPRYNEQFF.

This chain connects TRBV11-2 to TRBJ1-2; 7 bases align to TRBD1. Germline trimming cut 6 bases from V and 2 bases from J; bases unmatched to any gene: 9. The CDR3 has 15 amino acids. From germline, CDR1 is SGHAT and CDR2 FQNNGV. CDR3 protein: CASSPTGSGNYGYTF. As DNA, the CDR3 is TGTGCCAGCAGTCCGACAGGGTCGGGGAACTATGGCTACACCTTC. Using reference TRBV11-2 and TRBJ1-2 for the parts outside the CDR3, the full variable domain is EAGVAQSPRYKIIEKRQSVAFWCNPISGHATLYWYQQILGQGPKLLIQFQNNGVVDDSQLPKDRFSAERLKGVDSTLKIQPAKLEDSAVYLCASSPTGSGNYGYTFGSGTRLTVV.

Worth noting for this clone: Additional DNA sequences in this sample encode the identical CDR3. The rearrangement joins TRBV6-1 to TRBJ2-1, with D unresolved. The CDR3 runs to 14 residues. The germline V and J ends were trimmed by 3 bases and 0 bases, with 6 bases remaining between them. Per the germline V gene, CDR1 is MNHNS and CDR2 is SASEGT. CDR3 bases: TGTGCCAGCAGTGAGCAGAGCTCCTACAATGAGCAGTTCTTC. It specifies CASSEQSSYNEQFF.

This clone was seen a single time. The J gene is TRBJ1-2, the V gene TRBV6-6; 7 bases fit TRBD1. CDR1 and CDR2 (germline): MNHNY, SVGAGI (reference sequence). The CDR3 sequence is 15 residues long. V dropped 2 bases and J dropped 4; count of bases not matched to a gene: 7. The CDR3 DNA follows: TGTGCCAGCAGTTACCTCGACAGGGCAACCTATGGCTACACCTTC. Its protein product is CASSYLDRATYGYTF.

The chain couples TRBV11-2 to TRBJ1-1, with no clear D. The CDR3 is 13 residues long. V dropped 2 bases and J dropped 1 base, with 5 bases sitting between them. The germline V gene encodes CDR1 SGHAT and CDR2 FQNNGV. The CDR3 DNA reads TGTGCCAGCAGCTTATGGTCGAACACTGAAGCTTTCTTT. It encodes CASSLWSNTEAFF.

The chain links TRBV18 to TRBJ1-1; D ambiguous. The CDR3 runs to 13 residues. Trimming stripped 2 bases from V and 4 bases from J, with 8 bases between. Per germline, CDR1 KGHSH and CDR2 LQKENI. CDR3: CASSPYNRTEAFF. As DNA, the CDR3 is TGTGCCAGCTCACCATATAATCGCACTGAAGCTTTCTTT. The complete variable domain, with remaining parts taken from reference TRBV18 and TRBJ1-1, reads NAGVMQNPRHLVRRRGQEARLRCSPMKGHSHVYWYRQLPEEGLKFMVYLQKENIIDESGMPKERFSAEFPKEGPSILRIQQVVRGDSAAYFCASSPYNRTEAFFGQGTRLTVV.

The rearrangement joins TRBV27 to TRBJ2-3, with D perhaps TRBD2 (6 bases). V was shortened by 3 bases and J by 1 base, with 14 bases between the two germline ends. Germline lookup yields CDR1 MNHEY and CDR2 SMNVEV (reference sequence). The CDR3 length is 16 residues. The DNA for the CDR3 is TGTGCCAGCAGTTTCGGGAGCTCTATGGGCACAGATACGCAGTATTTT. It yields the protein CASSFGSSMGTDTQYF.

The chain has TRBV6-1 and TRBJ1-2, with D perhaps matching TRBD1 (5 bases). CDR1 and CDR2 from the germline V gene are MNHNS and SASEGT. The CDR3 sequence is 16 residues long. With 2 bases removed from V and 1 base from J, the gap between germline ends came to 14 bases. The CDR3 spells CASSEPKGTGNYGYTF. CDR3 DNA: TGTGCCAGCAGTGAACCGAAAGGGACTGGTAACTATGGCTACACCTTC.

Regarding this clone: This CDR3 is also generated by other DNA sequences in the sample. The chain couples TRBV9 to TRBJ1-1; possibly TRBD1 for D (6 bases). Germline lookup yields CDR1 SGDLS and CDR2 YYNGEE. This CDR3 is built from 16 residues. Trimming left V 0 bases short and J 1 base short, with 13 bases between. CDR3 nucleotides: TGTGCCAGCAGCGTAGTGGCAGGGGAAGGGAACACTGAAGCTTTCTTT. Translation gives CASSVVAGEGNTEAFF. The variable domain in full, completed from reference TRBV9 and TRBJ1-1, reads DSGVTQTPKHLITATGQRVTLRCSPRSGDLSVYWYQQSLDQGLQFLIQYYNGEERAKGNILERFSAQQFPDLHSELNLSSLELGDSALYFCASSVVAGEGNTEAFFGQGTRLTVV.

V and J are TRBV13 and TRBJ2-3, with 15 bases matching TRBD2. V trimming: 5 bases; J trimming: 7 bases; junction bases outside the gene matches: 10. This CDR3 region has 17 residues. Looked up from germline, CDR1 is PRHDT and CDR2 is FYEKMQ (reference sequence). The DNA of the CDR3 is TGTGCCAGCAGCCCCGGACTAGCGGGGGGGACTCCTAATACGCAGTATTTT. It encodes CASSPGLAGGTPNTQYF.

The chain combines TRBV27 with TRBJ2-7, with 9 bases lining up with TRBD2. With 2 bases clipped from V and 5 bases from J, the junction kept 10 bases outside the gene matches. CDR1 MNHEY and CDR2 SMNVEV come from the germline V gene (reference sequence). This CDR3 has 16 amino acids. Here the CDR3 reads CASSLGTAGGLNEQYF. In nucleotides, the CDR3 is TGTGCCAGCAGTTTAGGGACGGCGGGAGGGCTAAACGAGCAGTACTTC.

The chain uses TRBV6-5 and TRBJ2-1, with TRBD2 matching over 9 bases. Losses at the gene ends were 3 bases for V and 9 bases for J; bases not matched to a gene: 12. The CDR3 has 16 amino acids. CDR1 is MNHEY and CDR2 is SVGAGI in the germline V gene. In DNA, the CDR3 is TGTGCCAGCAGTTATGCCCTTAGCGGGAGAGGCGGTGAGCAGTTCTTC. Its translation is CASSYALSGRGGEQFF.

The V gene is TRBV5-5, the J gene TRBJ1-2; D not certain. The CDR3 has 16 amino acids. Trimming stripped 0 bases from V and 0 bases from J, with 12 bases between. Germline V CDR1 and CDR2: SGHKS, YYEKEE (reference sequence). This CDR3 is CASSLALSAPNYGYTF. DNA for the CDR3: TGTGCCAGCAGCTTGGCCCTGTCAGCGCCTAACTATGGCTACACCTTC. The complete variable domain, with remaining parts taken from reference TRBV5-5 and TRBJ1-2, reads DAGVTQSPTHLIKTRGQQVTLRCSPISGHKSVSWYQQVLGQGPQFIFQYYEKEERGRGNFPDRFSARQFPNYSSELNVNALLLGDSALYLCASSLALSAPNYGYTFGSGTRLTVV.

The chain joins TRBV5-1 to TRBJ2-1; D perhaps matches TRBD2 (5 bases). V gave up 4 bases and J gave up 1 base, with 6 bases separating them. The CDR3 covers 13 residues. Germline CDR1 reads SGHRS; CDR2 reads YFSETQ. The CDR3 loop is CASSRGSYNEQFF. The CDR3 DNA reads TGCGCCAGCAGCAGAGGGTCCTACAATGAGCAGTTCTTC. The whole variable domain, remainder taken from reference TRBV5-1 and TRBJ2-1, is KAGVTQTPRYLIKTRGQQVTLSCSPISGHRSVSWYQQTPGQGLQFLFEYFSETQRNKGNFPGRFSGRQFSNSRSEMNVSTLELGDSALYLCASSRGSYNEQFFGPGTRLTVL.

The chain combines TRBV10-3 with TRBJ2-5; TRBD1 aligns across 8 bases. Germline V gene data show CDR1 as ENHRY and CDR2 as SYGVKD. This CDR3 contains 13 residues. J lost 5 bases, V lost 4 bases, and 3 bases had no gene match. The CDR3 sequence is CAISAGGWETQYF. DNA of the CDR3: TGTGCCATCAGTGCAGGGGGCTGGGAGACCCAGTACTTC.

The V and J genes are TRBV4-1 and TRBJ1-4, with D possibly being TRBD1 (5 bases). This CDR3 spans 15 amino acids. Per the germline V gene, CDR1 is MGHRA and CDR2 is YSYEKL. Trimming took off 1 base at V and 7 bases at J, with 13 bases between the two ends. The CDR3 sequence: CASSQGRGIGEKLFF. DNA for the CDR3: TGCGCCAGCAGCCAAGGACGGGGGATCGGTGAAAAACTGTTTTTT.

The gene calls are TRBV6-8 and TRBJ2-2; no clear D gene. Germline V gene lookup returns CDR1 MNHGY and CDR2 SAAAGT. V gave up 0 bases and J gave up 9 bases, with 8 bases separating them. The CDR3 consists of 13 residues. The CDR3, as DNA: TGTGCCAGCAGTTACTCGATGAGGCGGGAGCTGTTTTTT. The encoded protein is CASSYSMRRELFF.

The chain recombines TRBV18 with TRBJ1-4; D call uncertain. The CDR3 has 15 amino acids. Germline V gives CDR1 KGHSH, CDR2 LQKENI. Trimming cost V 3 bases and J 2 bases, with 10 bases left between them. CDR3 residues: CASSPMGNTNEKLFF. CDR3 DNA: TGTGCCAGCTCACCTATGGGGAACACTAATGAAAAACTGTTTTTT.

This sequence joins TRBV7-9 and TRBJ2-3; D may be TRBD2 (5 bases). The germline gives CDR1 SEHNR, CDR2 FQNEAQ (reference sequence). With 2 bases removed from V and 3 bases from J, the gap between germline ends came to 9 bases. The length of the CDR3 is 14 residues. The CDR3: CASSLSRGTDTQYF. CDR3 sequence (DNA): TGTGCCAGCAGCTTAAGTCGGGGAACAGATACGCAGTATTTT.

A single count supports this clone. The J gene is TRBJ1-2, the V gene TRBV5-1, with D uncertain. CDR1 SGHRS and CDR2 YFSETQ come from the germline V gene. V was pared by 0 bases and J by 3 bases, with 6 bases between. CDR3 length equals 13 residues. The CDR3 is CASSLEAYYGYTF. The CDR3 DNA reads as TGCGCCAGCAGCTTGGAGGCGTACTATGGCTACACCTTC. Based on the CDR3 plus reference TRBV5-1 and TRBJ1-2, the full variable domain is KAGVTQTPRYLIKTRGQQVTLSCSPISGHRSVSWYQQTPGQGLQFLFEYFSETQRNKGNFPGRFSGRQFSNSRSEMNVSTLELGDSALYLCASSLEAYYGYTFGSGTRLTVV.